This paragraph covers one T cell receptor beta chain sequence. Antigen specificity is unknown. The time point here: cycle 4 day 1 (C4D1), after more than five weeks of nivolumab. All trial patients relapsed after autologous stem cell transplantation. Clones were read by immunoSEQ multiplex PCR, and TCRdb kept only the in-frame ones, dropping some. The sample includes some 110,000 clones, roughly nine tenths of them seen just once. This CDR3 has 16 residues. Germline lookup yields CDR1 LNHNV and CDR2 YYDKDF (reference sequence). V shed 3 bases, J shed 2 bases, and the junction held 5 bases outside the gene matches. This specimen belongs to a study of PD-1 blockade in classical Hodgkin lymphoma. Background on the study: It was nivolumab at 3 mg/kg, given intravenously every 2 weeks, that patients received.

Points from the study as a whole: A significant rise in TCR diversity by C4D1 was seen for CD4+ but not CD8+ cells.

The starting material was peripheral blood mononuclear cells (PBMCs), obtained before the fourth cycle of nivolumab. The genes are TRBV15 and TRBJ2-3, with 10 bases fitting TRBD1. The TCR sequence derives from a human donor with classical Hodgkin lymphoma. The CDR3 loop reads CATSRGDRGLTDTQYF. CDR3 nucleotides: TGTGCCACCAGCAGGGGGGACAGGGGCCTCACAGATACGCAGTATTTT.